This T cell receptor beta chain was recovered during a study of blood T cell repertoires in COVID-19. Study summary: Sample material is recorded as cDNA or gDNA derived from T cells, B-cell-depleted T cells, or PBMCs.

The V gene lost 3 bases and the J gene lost 4 bases, with 5 bases spanning the gap. This CDR3 has 12 amino acids. The germline V gene has CDR1 SGDLS and CDR2 YYNGEE. Original analysis: Reference gene primer amplification gave nucleated cell count estimates. The repertoire was sequenced with immunoSEQ multiplex PCR; TCRdb's copy has only in-frame clones and lacks some. V and J calls and clone size are those listed in that table; D and trimming were worked out from the DNA. The repertoire holds about 68,000 clones, roughly 84% seen once, with 7.5% to 9.5% in the top ten. This sequence was found in a man aged 50 or older with active COVID-19. Sequenced input: peripheral blood. The V gene is TRBV9, the J gene TRBJ2-1; no firm D call. This chain's CDR3 is CASSALYNEQFF. DNA of the CDR3: TGTGCCAGCAGCGCGCTATACAATGAGCAGTTCTTC.